The present TCR beta chain was sequenced within a study of a mutant IDH1 vaccine in newly diagnosed glioma. Germline lookup yields CDR1 SGHNT and CDR2 YYREEE (reference sequence). V lost 0 bases and J 5 bases, leaving 5 bases between the germline ends. This CDR3 has 12 amino acids. The sample's time point: week 23, last vaccination. In every dose of vaccine, 300 ug of mutant IDH1 20-mer peptide was given alongside topical imiquimod. A note on this clone: Antigen specificity is unknown.

The repertoire was sequenced with immunoSEQ multiplex PCR; TCRdb's copy has only in-frame clones and lacks some. The table records tens of thousands of clones, around 76% of them present only once. This clonotype was obtained from a man aged 50-60 years with glioma. The source material was PBMCs, sampled from a glioma patient whose treatment included an IDH1 peptide vaccine. This sequence joins TRBV5-4 and TRBJ1-1; no reliable D call. CDR3 sequence reads: CASSLDLTEAFF. In nucleotides, the CDR3 is TGTGCCAGCAGCTTGGACTTGACTGAAGCTTTCTTT.